The entry that follows covers one T cell receptor (beta chain) sequence. This specimen belongs to a study of CD8 T cells in ankylosing spondylitis. From the 5' RACE reads, TCRdb called clonotypes with MiXCR, one entry per CDR3 protein. In the table there are around 280,000 distinct CDR3 sequences, over 15% of which are singletons. The TCR sequence derives from a male donor with ankylosing spondylitis or in good health (not recorded which). The sequencing sample was made of blood, either unsorted or a sorted T cell fraction (not recorded which).

In DNA form, the CDR3 reads TGTGCCACCAGTGATTTTGGCAGTAGCAATGAGCAGTTCTTC. Translating it yields CATSDFGSSNEQFF. The chain carries TRBV24-1 and TRBJ2-1, with no clear D. The V gene lost 1 base and the J gene lost 6 bases, with 9 bases spanning the gap. CDR1 is KGHDR and CDR2 is SFDVKD in the germline V gene. This CDR3 is built from 14 residues.